Below, 27 T cell receptor beta chains from the same sample are listed, as sequenced in a study of blood T cell repertoires in COVID-19. Sequencing used immunoSEQ multiplex PCR; TCRdb keeps in-frame clones, though not all of them. The sample lists about 95,000 clones, around 85% occurring once. Sample: peripheral blood. Source of these receptors: a man aged 80 or over with active or convalescent COVID-19.

CDR3 loop: CASSSDRGLGETQYF. The CDR3 coding sequence is TGTGCCAGCAGCTCAGACAGGGGGCTTGGGGAGACCCAGTACTTC. The chain is built from TRBV5-6 and TRBJ2-5, with 10 bases fitting TRBD1. This CDR3 is built from 15 residues. V lost 3 bases to trimming and J lost 5 bases; unmatched junction nucleotides: 7. Germline values: CDR1 SGHDT, CDR2 YYEEEE.

The J gene is TRBJ2-3, the V gene TRBV11-2; TRBD2 aligns across 8 bases. The CDR3 is 17 amino acids. CDR1 and CDR2 (germline): SGHAT, FQNNGV. V lost 0 bases and J lost 5; bases outside the gene matches: 10. The CDR3 coding sequence is TGTGCCAGCAGCTTAGATCCGGGGAGGGCGGGGGGAGATACGCAGTATTTT. It translates to CASSLDPGRAGGDTQYF.

V usage is TRBV29-1 and J usage is TRBJ1-1; the D gene is possibly TRBD1 (5 bases). The CDR3 is 13 residues long. V was shortened by 5 bases and J by 1 base, with 11 bases between the two germline ends. In germline, CDR1 is SQVTM, CDR2 ANQGSEA. The DNA for the CDR3 is TGCAGCGTTAGACAGCGGGAGAACACTGAAGCTTTCTTT. This encodes CSVRQRENTEAFF.

CDR3 DNA sequence: TGTGCCAGCAGTCCTGACGACCCATCAGGAACCCGTTCGAGCACTGAAGCTTTCTTT. Residues: CASSPDDPSGTRSSTEAFF. This sequence joins TRBV27 and TRBJ1-1, with D unresolved. The V gene lost 5 bases and the J gene lost 4 bases, with 29 bases spanning the gap. Germline lookup yields CDR1 MNHEY and CDR2 SMNVEV (reference sequence). This CDR3 is 19 amino acids long.

This chain joins TRBV20-1 and TRBJ1-4; 7 bases agree with TRBD1. The germline CDR1 and CDR2 sequences are DFQATT and SNEGSKA (reference sequence). CDR3 length: 14 residues. The V gene end was trimmed by 3 bases and the J gene end by 7 bases; junction bases not matched to a gene: 8. CDR3 DNA sequence: TGCAGTGCTAGTAGAGGGGGCGAGAGTGAAAAACTGTTTTTT. It translates to CSASRGGESEKLFF.

A single count supports this clone. V gene TRBV19 combines with J gene TRBJ2-3; 10 nucleotides line up with TRBD1. Germline V gene data show CDR1 as LNHDA and CDR2 as SQIVND (reference sequence). This CDR3 is built from 15 residues. Germline trimming cut 5 bases from V and 3 bases from J; bases unmatched to any gene: 5. The CDR3 DNA sequence: TGTGCCAGTAGTTCGACAGGGGGCGGAACAGATACGCAGTATTTT. Protein sequence: CASSSTGGGTDTQYF.

The V gene is TRBV7-9, the J gene TRBJ2-7; 10 bases agree with TRBD1. J lost 3 bases, V lost 4 bases, and 6 bases had no gene match. Germline loops: CDR1 SEHNR, CDR2 FQNEAQ (reference sequence). This CDR3 region has 15 residues. CDR3 in amino acids: CASSSGTGVLYEQYF. CDR3 sequence (DNA): TGTGCCAGCAGCTCAGGGACAGGGGTGCTCTACGAGCAGTACTTC.

This clone came up once. The V call is TRBV5-4, the J call TRBJ2-5; TRBD2 might be the D (6 bases). Germline V gene lookup returns CDR1 SGHNT and CDR2 YYREEE (reference sequence). CDR3 length equals 15 residues. Trimming shortened V by 0 bases and J by 5 bases, and 14 bases separated the two germline ends. The CDR3, as DNA: TGTGCCAGCAGCTTGGAGCCGGCAGGGAGGGAGACCCAGTACTTC. This gives the protein CASSLEPAGRETQYF.

This clone was picked up one time. V and J are TRBV7-2 and TRBJ1-1; the D gene is possibly TRBD1 (5 bases). Germline V lookup: CDR1 SGHTA, CDR2 FQGNSA. This CDR3 has 15 amino acids. The V end lost 5 bases, the J end lost 0 bases, and 13 bases lay between the germline ends. CDR3 protein: CASSPRTSLNTEAFF. The CDR3 DNA is TGTGCCAGCAGCCCGAGGACAAGCCTGAACACTGAAGCTTTCTTT.

The V gene is TRBV11-2, the J gene TRBJ1-4; 10 nucleotides match TRBD1. Germline lookup yields CDR1 SGHAT and CDR2 FQNNGV. Losses at the gene ends were 5 bases for V and 8 bases for J; bases not matched to a gene: 5. The CDR3 contains 14 residues. CDR3: CASSRDRGREKLFF. CDR3 sequence (DNA): TGTGCCAGCAGCCGGGACAGGGGCCGGGAAAAACTGTTTTTT.

The chain employs TRBV10-3 and TRBJ1-5; no clear D gene. The V gene lost 0 bases and the J gene lost 6 bases, with 12 bases spanning the gap. Germline loops: CDR1 ENHRY, CDR2 SYGVKD. CDR3 size: 15 residues. The CDR3 nucleotides are TGTGCCATCAGTGAGTCTTGGCAGGTGAGTCAGCCCCAGCATTTT. It translates to CAISESWQVSQPQHF.

This chain uses TRBV18 with TRBJ2-7, with 9 bases that match TRBD1. From germline, CDR1 is KGHSH and CDR2 LQKENI. V lost 4 bases to trimming and J lost 2 bases; unmatched junction nucleotides: 6. The CDR3 consists of 15 residues. CDR3 residues: CASSRGQGPTYEQYF. The CDR3, as DNA: TGTGCCAGCTCACGCGGACAGGGGCCCACCTACGAGCAGTACTTC.

J is TRBJ2-5 and V is TRBV5-6; D is possibly TRBD2 (7 bases). Germline CDR1 reads SGHDT; CDR2 reads YYEEEE. CDR3 length: 17 residues. V dropped 2 bases and J dropped 1 base, with 18 bases sitting between them. The CDR3 sequence is CASSFGFGGGGQETQYF. In nucleotides, the CDR3 is TGTGCCAGCAGCTTTGGGTTCGGGGGCGGGGGCCAAGAGACCCAGTACTTC.

The rearrangement joins TRBV2 to TRBJ1-1, with 7 bases fitting TRBD1. The CDR3 loop spans 13 amino acids. The V gene end was trimmed by 6 bases and the J gene end by 4 bases; junction bases not matched to a gene: 5. Per the germline V gene, CDR1 is SNHLY and CDR2 is FYNNEI. The CDR3 region is CASSTGVSTEAFF. DNA for the CDR3: TGTGCCAGCAGCACAGGGGTGAGCACTGAAGCTTTCTTT.

The V call is TRBV15, the J call TRBJ1-1, with D perhaps TRBD1 (5 bases). Per germline, CDR1 LNHNV and CDR2 YYDKDF (reference sequence). This CDR3 is built from 15 residues. With 1 base removed from V and 3 bases from J, the gap between germline ends came to 12 bases. The CDR3 DNA follows: TGTGCCACCAGCAGAGGGACACCGCTGGACACTGAAGCTTTCTTT. Protein product: CATSRGTPLDTEAFF.

This chain links TRBV19 with TRBJ2-3; 10 bases are a match to TRBD1. The V and J ends lost 3 bases and 3 bases, in that order; junction bases with no gene match: 3. The germline CDR1 and CDR2 sequences are LNHDA and SQIVND (reference sequence). The CDR3 has 15 residues. As DNA, the CDR3 is TGTGCCAGTAGTATTGACAGGGGGCGAACAGATACGCAGTATTTT. Its translation: CASSIDRGRTDTQYF.

The chain is built from TRBV18 and TRBJ2-6, with a possible D match to TRBD1 (5 bases). The CDR3 is made up of 17 amino acids. Trimming stripped 3 bases from V and 1 base from J, with 13 bases between. The germline gives CDR1 KGHSH, CDR2 LQKENI. The DNA of the CDR3 is TGTGCCAGCTCACCGGGGCAGGGTTATTCTGGGGCCAACGTCCTGACTTTC. This translates into CASSPGQGYSGANVLTF.

V usage is TRBV7-2 and J usage is TRBJ2-1, with 7 bases fitting TRBD2. This CDR3 is built from 14 residues. Losses at the gene ends were 8 bases for V and 5 bases for J; bases not matched to a gene: 9. Per the germline V gene, CDR1 is SGHTA and CDR2 is FQGNSA. The CDR3 protein is CASSRTRLNNEQFF. The DNA of the CDR3 is TGTGCCAGCTCGCGGACTAGATTGAACAATGAGCAGTTCTTC. Full variable domain (missing parts from reference TRBV7-2 and TRBJ2-1): GAGVSQSPSNKVTEKGKDVELRCDPISGHTALYWYRQSLGQGLEFLIYFQGNSAPDKSGLPSDRFSAERTGGSVSTLTIQRTQQEDSAVYLCASSRTRLNNEQFFGPGTRLTVL.

The genes are TRBV3-1 (or the pseudogene TRBV3-2) and TRBJ1-4; D perhaps matches TRBD1 (5 bases). V was trimmed by 3 bases and J by 4 bases, leaving 9 bases between them. The V gene's germline CDR1 is LGHDT and CDR2 YNNKEL (reference sequence). This CDR3 comprises 14 residues. CDR3 sequence: CASSQGQINEKLFF. For the CDR3, the DNA is TGTGCCAGCAGCCAGGGGCAGATTAATGAAAAACTGTTTTTT.

V is TRBV6-4 and J is TRBJ2-3, with 13 nucleotides matching TRBD2. The CDR3 is made up of 15 amino acids. Germline CDR1 MRHNA, CDR2 SNTAGT. The trim removed 6 bases at V and 4 bases at J, leaving 4 bases unmatched. CDR3 region: CASSSTSGGPDTQYF. In DNA form, the CDR3 reads TGTGCCAGCAGCTCGACTAGCGGGGGGCCAGATACGCAGTATTTT.

V and J are TRBV5-1 and TRBJ1-1; D remains ambiguous. In germline, CDR1 is SGHRS, CDR2 YFSETQ. V lost 0 bases to trimming and J lost 0 bases, with 9 bases between them. CDR3 length: 15 residues. CDR3: CASSLVGGMNTEAFF. Here the CDR3 DNA reads TGCGCCAGCAGCTTGGTTGGAGGGATGAACACTGAAGCTTTCTTT.

The V call is TRBV3-1 (or the pseudogene TRBV3-2), the J call TRBJ1-3, with D unclear. V was cut by 1 base and J by 0 bases, with 10 bases left in between. CDR3 size: 16 residues. Germline-derived CDR1 and CDR2 are LGHDT and YNNKEL (reference sequence). CDR3 sequence reads: CASSQGLAGSGNTIYF. The CDR3 bases are TGTGCCAGCAGCCAAGGTTTAGCCGGCTCTGGAAACACCATATATTTT.

This clone was seen once. The chain links TRBV19 to TRBJ2-5, with TRBD1 matching 7 bases. The CDR3 loop spans 15 amino acids. From germline, CDR1 is LNHDA and CDR2 SQIVND (reference sequence). The junction had 7 bases not matched to a gene; V was cut back by 5 bases and J by 1 base. CDR3 residues: CASSSGTAFQETQYF. The DNA of the CDR3 is TGTGCCAGTAGTTCCGGGACAGCATTCCAAGAGACCCAGTACTTC.

This chain connects TRBV24-1 to TRBJ1-5, with TRBD1 matching 7 bases. The CDR3 loop spans 17 amino acids. From germline, CDR1 is KGHDR and CDR2 SFDVKD. V lost 3 bases, J lost 1 base, and 8 bases stayed unmatched. CDR3 loop: CATSDHRGGRSNQPQHF. CDR3 DNA sequence: TGTGCCACCAGTGATCACAGGGGAGGCCGGAGCAATCAGCCCCAGCATTTT.

The chain combines TRBV12-3 or TRBV12-4 with TRBJ2-5; TRBD1 matches 7 bases. J gave up 4 bases and V 6 bases, and 5 bases lay outside the gene matches. The CDR3 loop spans 13 amino acids. The CDR3 region is CASSQRQGETQYF. The CDR3 nucleotides read TGTGCCAGCAGCCAACGACAGGGAGAGACCCAGTACTTC.

The chain is built from TRBV6-6 and TRBJ1-6; a weak D match, TRBD1 (6 bases). The V end was cut by 2 bases, the J end by 12 bases, with 20 bases between. There are 16 residues in the CDR3. Germline lookup yields CDR1 MNHNY and CDR2 SVGAGI (reference sequence). CDR3 sequence: CASSYGPGDRGGPLHF. The CDR3 coding sequence is TGTGCCAGCAGTTACGGACCTGGGGATCGAGGGGGACCCCTCCACTTT.

The chain uses TRBV3-1 (or the pseudogene TRBV3-2) and TRBJ2-7; no reliable D call. Germline V CDR1 and CDR2: LGHDT, YNNKEL (reference sequence). CDR3 length: 14 residues. Trimming removed 2 bases at V and 3 bases at J, with 11 bases between. As DNA, the CDR3 is TGTGCCAGCAGCCAAAGAACACATAACTACGAGCAGTACTTC. Protein product: CASSQRTHNYEQYF.